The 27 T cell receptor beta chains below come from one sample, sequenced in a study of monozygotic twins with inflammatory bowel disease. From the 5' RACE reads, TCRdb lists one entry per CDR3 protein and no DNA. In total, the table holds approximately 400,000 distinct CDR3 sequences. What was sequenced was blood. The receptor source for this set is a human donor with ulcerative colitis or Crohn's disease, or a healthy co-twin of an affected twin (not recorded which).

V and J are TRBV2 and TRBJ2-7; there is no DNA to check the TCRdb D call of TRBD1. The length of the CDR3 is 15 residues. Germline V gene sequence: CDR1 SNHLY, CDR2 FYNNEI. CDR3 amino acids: CASSEGQGGTYEQYF.

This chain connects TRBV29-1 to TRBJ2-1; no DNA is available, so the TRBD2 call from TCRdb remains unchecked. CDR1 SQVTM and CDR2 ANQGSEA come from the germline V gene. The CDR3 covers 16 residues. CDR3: CSVGGLAGGSYNEQFF.

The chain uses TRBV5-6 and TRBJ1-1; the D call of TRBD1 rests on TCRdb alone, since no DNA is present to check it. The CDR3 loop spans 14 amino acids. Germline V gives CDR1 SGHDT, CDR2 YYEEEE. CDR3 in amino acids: CASHIWDVNTEAFF.

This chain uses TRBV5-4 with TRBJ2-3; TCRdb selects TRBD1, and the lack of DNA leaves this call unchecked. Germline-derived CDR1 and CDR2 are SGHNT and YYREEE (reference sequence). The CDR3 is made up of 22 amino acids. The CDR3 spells CASSLGDRGILPRLPNTDTQYF. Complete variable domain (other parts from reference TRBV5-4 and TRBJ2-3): ETGVTQSPTHLIKTRGQQVTLRCSSQSGHNTVSWYQQALGQGPQFIFQYYREEENGRGNFPPRFSGLQFPNYSSELNVNALELDDSALYLCASSLGDRGILPRLPNTDTQYFGPGTRLTVL.

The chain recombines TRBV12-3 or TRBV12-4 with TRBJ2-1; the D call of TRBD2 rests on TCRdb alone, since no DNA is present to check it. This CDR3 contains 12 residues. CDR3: CASSSGLGRQFF.

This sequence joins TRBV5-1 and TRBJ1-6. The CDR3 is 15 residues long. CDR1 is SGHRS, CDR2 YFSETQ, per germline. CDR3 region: CASSVDVVGNSPLHF.

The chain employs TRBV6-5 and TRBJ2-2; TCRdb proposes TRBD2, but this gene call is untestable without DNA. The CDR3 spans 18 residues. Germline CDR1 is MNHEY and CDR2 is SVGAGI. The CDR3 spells CASSYSRGLAGNTGELFF.

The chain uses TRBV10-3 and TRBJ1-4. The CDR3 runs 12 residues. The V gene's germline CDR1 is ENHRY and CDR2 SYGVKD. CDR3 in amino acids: CAISEGGEKLFF.

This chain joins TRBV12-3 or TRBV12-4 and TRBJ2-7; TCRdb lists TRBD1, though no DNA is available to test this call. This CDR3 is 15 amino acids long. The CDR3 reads CASSRGTNPSYEQYF.

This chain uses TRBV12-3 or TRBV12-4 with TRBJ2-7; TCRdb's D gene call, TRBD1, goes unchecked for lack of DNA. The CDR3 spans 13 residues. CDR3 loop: CASVSGGGGEQYF.

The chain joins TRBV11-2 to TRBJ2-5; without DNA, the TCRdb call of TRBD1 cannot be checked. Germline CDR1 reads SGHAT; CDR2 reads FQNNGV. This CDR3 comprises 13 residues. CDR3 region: CASRFTGQETQYF.

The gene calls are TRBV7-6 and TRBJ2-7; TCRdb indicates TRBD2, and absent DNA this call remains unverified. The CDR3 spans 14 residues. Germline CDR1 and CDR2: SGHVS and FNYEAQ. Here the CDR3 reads CASSLGGALYEQYF. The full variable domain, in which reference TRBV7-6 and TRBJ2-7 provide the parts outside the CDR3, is GAGVSQSPRYKVTKRGQDVALRCDPISGHVSLYWYRQALGQGPEFLTYFNYEAQQDKSGLPNDRFSAERPEGSISTLTIQRTEQRDSAMYRCASSLGGALYEQYFGPGTRLTVT.

The CDR3 reads CASSLDLVEGTVKFF. This chain connects TRBV7-2 to TRBJ2-1; TCRdb designates TRBD1, a call that cannot be tested without DNA. Germline assignment: CDR1 SGHTA and CDR2 FQGNSA. CDR3 length: 15 amino acids.

CDR3 sequence: CASSPGQGDYEQFF. The V gene is TRBV2, the J gene TRBJ2-1; TCRdb's D gene call, TRBD1, goes unchecked for lack of DNA. CDR1 is SNHLY and CDR2 is FYNNEI in the germline V gene. This CDR3 has 14 residues.

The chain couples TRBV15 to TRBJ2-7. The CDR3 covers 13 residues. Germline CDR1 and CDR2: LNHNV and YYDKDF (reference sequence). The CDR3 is CATSIGITYEQYF.

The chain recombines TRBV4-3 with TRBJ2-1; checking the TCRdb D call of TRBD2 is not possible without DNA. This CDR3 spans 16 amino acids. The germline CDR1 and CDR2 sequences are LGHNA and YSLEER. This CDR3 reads CASSQDRLAGGGEQFF.

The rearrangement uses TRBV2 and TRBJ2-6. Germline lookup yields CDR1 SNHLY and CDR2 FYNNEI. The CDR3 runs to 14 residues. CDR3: CASSDNAGANVLTF.

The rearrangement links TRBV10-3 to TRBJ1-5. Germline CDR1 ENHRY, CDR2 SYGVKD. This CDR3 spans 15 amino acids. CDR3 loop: CAISDGVNSNQPQHF.

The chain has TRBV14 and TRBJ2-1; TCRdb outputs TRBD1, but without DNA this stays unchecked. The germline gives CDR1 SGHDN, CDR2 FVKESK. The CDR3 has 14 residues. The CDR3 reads CASSHPTGYNEQFF.

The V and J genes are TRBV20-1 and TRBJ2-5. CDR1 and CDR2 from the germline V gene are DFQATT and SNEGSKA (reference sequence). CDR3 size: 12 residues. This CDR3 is CSAIAAQETQYF.

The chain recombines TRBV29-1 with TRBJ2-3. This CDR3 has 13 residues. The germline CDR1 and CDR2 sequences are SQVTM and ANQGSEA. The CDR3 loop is CSAFTLSTDTQYF.

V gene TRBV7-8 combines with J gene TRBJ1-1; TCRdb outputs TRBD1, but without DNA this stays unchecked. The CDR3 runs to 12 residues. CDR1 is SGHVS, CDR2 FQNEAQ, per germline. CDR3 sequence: CASDGGLTEAFF.

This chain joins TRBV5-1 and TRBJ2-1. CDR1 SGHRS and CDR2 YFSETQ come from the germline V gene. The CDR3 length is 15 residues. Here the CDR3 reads CASSLTRTSYNVQFF. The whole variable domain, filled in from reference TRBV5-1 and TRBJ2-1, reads KAGVTQTPRYLIKTRGQQVTLSCSPISGHRSVSWYQQTPGQGLQFLFEYFSETQRNKGNFPGRFSGRQFSNSRSEMNVSTLELGDSALYLCASSLTRTSYNVQFFGPGTRLTVL.

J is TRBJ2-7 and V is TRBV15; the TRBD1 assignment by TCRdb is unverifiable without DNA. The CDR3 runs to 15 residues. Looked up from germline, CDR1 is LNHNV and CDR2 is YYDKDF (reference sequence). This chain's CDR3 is CATSRDKQGTYEQYF.

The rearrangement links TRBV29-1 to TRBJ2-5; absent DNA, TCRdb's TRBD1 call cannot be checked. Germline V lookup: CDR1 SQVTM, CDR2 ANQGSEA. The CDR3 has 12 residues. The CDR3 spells CSVDWGRETQCF. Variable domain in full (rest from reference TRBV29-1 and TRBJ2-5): SAVISQKPSRDICQRGTSLTIQCQVDSQVTMMFWYRQQPGQSLTLIATANQGSEATYESGFVIDKFPISRPNLTFSTLTVSNMSPEDSSIYLCSVDWGRETQCFGPGTRLLVL.

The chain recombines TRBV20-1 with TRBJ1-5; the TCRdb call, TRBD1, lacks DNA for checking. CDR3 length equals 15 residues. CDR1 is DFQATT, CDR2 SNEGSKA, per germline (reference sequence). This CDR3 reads CSARGTGGWNQPQHF.

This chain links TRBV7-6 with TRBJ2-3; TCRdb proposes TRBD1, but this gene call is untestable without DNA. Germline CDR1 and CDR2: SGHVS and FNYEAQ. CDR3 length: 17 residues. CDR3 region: CASSSRGGTRGGDTQYF.